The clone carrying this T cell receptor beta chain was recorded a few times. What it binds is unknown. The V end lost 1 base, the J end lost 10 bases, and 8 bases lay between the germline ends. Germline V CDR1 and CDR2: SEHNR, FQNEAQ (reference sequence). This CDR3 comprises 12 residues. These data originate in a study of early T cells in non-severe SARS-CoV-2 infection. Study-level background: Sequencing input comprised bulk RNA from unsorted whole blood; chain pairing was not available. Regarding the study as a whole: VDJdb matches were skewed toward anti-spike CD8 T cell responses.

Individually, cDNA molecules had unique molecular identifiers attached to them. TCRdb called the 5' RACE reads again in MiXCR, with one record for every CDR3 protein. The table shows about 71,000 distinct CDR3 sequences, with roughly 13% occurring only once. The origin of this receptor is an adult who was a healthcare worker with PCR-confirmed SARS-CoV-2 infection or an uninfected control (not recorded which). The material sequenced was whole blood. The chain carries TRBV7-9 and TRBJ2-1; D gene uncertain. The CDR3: CASSLGRVEQFF. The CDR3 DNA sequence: TGTGCCAGCAGCTTAGGCCGAGTCGAGCAGTTCTTC.